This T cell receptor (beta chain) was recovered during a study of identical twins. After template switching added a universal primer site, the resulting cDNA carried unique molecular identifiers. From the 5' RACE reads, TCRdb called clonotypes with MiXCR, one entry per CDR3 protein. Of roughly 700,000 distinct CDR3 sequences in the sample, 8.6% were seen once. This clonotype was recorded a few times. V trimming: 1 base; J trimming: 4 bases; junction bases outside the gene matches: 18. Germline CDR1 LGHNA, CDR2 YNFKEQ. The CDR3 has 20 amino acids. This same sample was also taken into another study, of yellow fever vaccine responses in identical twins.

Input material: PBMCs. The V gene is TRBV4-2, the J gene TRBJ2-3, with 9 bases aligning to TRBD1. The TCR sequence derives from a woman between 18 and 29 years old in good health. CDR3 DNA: TGTGCCAGCAGCCAAGGGACGGGGGTACAGGGGGCGGGAAGTGCAGATACGCAGTATTTT. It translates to CASSQGTGVQGAGSADTQYF.